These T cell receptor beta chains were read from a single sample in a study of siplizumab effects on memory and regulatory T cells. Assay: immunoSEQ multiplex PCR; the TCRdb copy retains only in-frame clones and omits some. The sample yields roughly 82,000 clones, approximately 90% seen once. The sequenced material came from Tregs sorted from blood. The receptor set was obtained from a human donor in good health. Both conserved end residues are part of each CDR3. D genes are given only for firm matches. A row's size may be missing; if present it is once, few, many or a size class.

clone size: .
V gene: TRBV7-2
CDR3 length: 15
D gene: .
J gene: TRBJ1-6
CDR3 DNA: TGTGCCAGCAGCTTAGTCGCGGGGCTTAATTCACCCCTCCACTTT
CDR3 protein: CASSLVAGLNSPLHF

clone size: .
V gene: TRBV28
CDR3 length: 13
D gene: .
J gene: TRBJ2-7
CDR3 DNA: TGTGCCAGCATTGCTTCGGGGGGCAACGAGCAGTACTTC
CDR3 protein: CASIASGGNEQYF

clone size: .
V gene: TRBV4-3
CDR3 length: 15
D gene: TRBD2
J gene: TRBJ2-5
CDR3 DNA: TGCGCCAGCAGCCTGGGACTAGCGGGAGGGGAGACCCAGTACTTC
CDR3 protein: CASSLGLAGGETQYF

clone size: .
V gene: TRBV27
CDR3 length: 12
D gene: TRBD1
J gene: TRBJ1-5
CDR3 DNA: TGTGCCAGCAGGAGGGGGCAGCAGCCCCAGCATTTT
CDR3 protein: CASRRGQQPQHF

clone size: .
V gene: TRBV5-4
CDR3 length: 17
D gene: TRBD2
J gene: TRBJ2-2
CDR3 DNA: TGTGCCAGCAGCTTGGGCCTAGCGGGGGGACCCACCGGGGAGCTGTTTTTT
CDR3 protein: CASSLGLAGGPTGELFF

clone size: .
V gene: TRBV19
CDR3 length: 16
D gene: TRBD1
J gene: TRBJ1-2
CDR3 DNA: TGTGCCAGTAGTTCAACCTCCGGGACAGGGGGCTCTGGCTACACCTTC
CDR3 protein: CASSSTSGTGGSGYTF

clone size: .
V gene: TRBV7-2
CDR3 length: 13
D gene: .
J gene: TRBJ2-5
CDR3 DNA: TGTGCCAGCAGCTTAGGTAGTCCAGAGACCCAGTACTTC
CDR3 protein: CASSLGSPETQYF

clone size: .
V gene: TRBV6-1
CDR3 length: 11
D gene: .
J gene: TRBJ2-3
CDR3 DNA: TGTGCCAGCCGTCGCACAGATACGCAGTATTTT
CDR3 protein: CASRRTDTQYF

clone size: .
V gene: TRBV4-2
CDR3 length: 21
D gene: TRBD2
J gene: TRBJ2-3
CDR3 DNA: TGTGCCAGCAGCCAAGATAGGGCCCGGAGCGGGGGGGCCCGGAATACAGATACGCAGTATTTT
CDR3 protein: CASSQDRARSGGARNTDTQYF

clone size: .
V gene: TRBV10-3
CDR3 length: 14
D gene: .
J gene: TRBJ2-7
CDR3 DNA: TGTGCCATCAGTGACGGAATTTTAGGCTACGAGCAGTACTTC
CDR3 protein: CAISDGILGYEQYF

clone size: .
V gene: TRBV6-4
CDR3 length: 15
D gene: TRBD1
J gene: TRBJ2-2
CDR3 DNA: TGTGCCAGCAGTTTCGGACAGGGGGCGATCGGGGAGCTGTTTTTT
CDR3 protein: CASSFGQGAIGELFF

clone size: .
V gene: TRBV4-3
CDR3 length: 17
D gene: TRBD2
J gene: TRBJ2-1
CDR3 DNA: TGCGCCAGCAGCCAAGTCAACCAGCGGGGAACCTACAATGAGCAGTTCTTC
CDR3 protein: CASSQVNQRGTYNEQFF

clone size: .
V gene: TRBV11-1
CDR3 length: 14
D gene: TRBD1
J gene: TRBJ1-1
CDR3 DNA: TGTGCCAGCAGCCCGGGACAGGGGAACACTGAAGCTTTCTTT
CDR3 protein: CASSPGQGNTEAFF

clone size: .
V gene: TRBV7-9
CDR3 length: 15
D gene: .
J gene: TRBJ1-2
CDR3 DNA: TGTGCCAGCAGCTTAGCCAGCGACGAGAACTATGGCTACACCTTC
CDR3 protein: CASSLASDENYGYTF

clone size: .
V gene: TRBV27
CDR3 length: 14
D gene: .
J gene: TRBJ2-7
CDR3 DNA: TGTGCCAGCAGTCCCAGATCACAGTTCTACGAGCAGTACTTC
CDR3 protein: CASSPRSQFYEQYF

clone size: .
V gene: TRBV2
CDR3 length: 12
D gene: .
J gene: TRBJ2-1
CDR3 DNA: TGTGCCAGCAGTGAGGTGGGGTGGGAGCAGTTCTTC
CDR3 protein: CASSEVGWEQFF

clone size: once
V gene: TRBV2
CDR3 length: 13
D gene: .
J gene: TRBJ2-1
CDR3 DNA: TGTGCCAGCAGGAGGGCAGGAGCAAATGAGCAGTTCTTC
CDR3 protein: CASRRAGANEQFF

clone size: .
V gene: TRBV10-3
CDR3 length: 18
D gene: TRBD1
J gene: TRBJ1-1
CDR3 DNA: TGTGCCATCAGTGAGGGGGACAGCGTTCCCCAAATGAACACTGAAGCTTTCTTT
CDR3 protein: CAISEGDSVPQMNTEAFF

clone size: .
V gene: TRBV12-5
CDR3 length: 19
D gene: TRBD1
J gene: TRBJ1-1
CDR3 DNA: TGTGCTAGTGGTCTCAACGTCGGGACAGGGATTAGGAGGGACACTGAAGCTTTCTTT
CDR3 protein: CASGLNVGTGIRRDTEAFF

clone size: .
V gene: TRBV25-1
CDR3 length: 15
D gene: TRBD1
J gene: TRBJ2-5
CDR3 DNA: TGTGCCACCGGTTCGGGACAGGGGTTGAGTGAGACCCAGTACTTC
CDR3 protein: CATGSGQGLSETQYF

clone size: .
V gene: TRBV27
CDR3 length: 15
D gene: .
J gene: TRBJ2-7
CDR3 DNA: TGTGCCAGCAGTTTGAGGGCAGGGAGCTCCTACGAGCAGTACTTC
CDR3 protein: CASSLRAGSSYEQYF

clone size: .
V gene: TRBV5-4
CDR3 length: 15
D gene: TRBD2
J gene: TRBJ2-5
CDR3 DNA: TGTGCCAGCAGTTCTCGACTAGCGGGGGCCACTCGGAAAAACTTC
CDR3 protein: CASSSRLAGATRKNF

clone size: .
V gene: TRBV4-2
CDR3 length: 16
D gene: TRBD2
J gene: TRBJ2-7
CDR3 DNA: TGTGCCAGCAGCCAAGATATAAGCGGGGGCAGAATCGAGCAGTACTTC
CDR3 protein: CASSQDISGGRIEQYF

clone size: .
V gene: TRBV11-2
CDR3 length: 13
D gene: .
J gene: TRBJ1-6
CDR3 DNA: TGTGCCAGCAGCTTAGCGTCCACTTCACCCCTCCACTTT
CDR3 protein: CASSLASTSPLHF

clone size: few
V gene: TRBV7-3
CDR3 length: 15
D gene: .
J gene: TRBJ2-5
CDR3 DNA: TGTGCCAGCAGCCCGGGACCACTAACCCAAGAGACCCAGTACTTC
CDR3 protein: CASSPGPLTQETQYF

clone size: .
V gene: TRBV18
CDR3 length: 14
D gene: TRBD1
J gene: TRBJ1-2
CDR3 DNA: TGTGCCAGCTCACCGATTGAGACAGGGTATGGCTACACCTTC
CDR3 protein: CASSPIETGYGYTF

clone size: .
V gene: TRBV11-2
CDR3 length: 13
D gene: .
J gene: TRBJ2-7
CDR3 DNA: TGTGCCAGCAGCTTAGAACGGGGTCCGGTTGTGTACTTC
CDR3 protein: CASSLERGPVVYF

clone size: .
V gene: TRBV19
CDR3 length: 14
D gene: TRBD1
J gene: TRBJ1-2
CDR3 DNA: TGTGCCAGTACCCTATCAGGGACAGGGGTTGGCTACACCTTC
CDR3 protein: CASTLSGTGVGYTF

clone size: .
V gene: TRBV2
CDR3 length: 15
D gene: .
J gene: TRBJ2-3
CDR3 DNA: TGTGCCAGCAGTGAAGCGCCACTAGACGTCGATACGCAGTATTTT
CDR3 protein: CASSEAPLDVDTQYF

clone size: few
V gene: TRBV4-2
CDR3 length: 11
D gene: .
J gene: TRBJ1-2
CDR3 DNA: TGTGCCAGCAGCACCCTTGGCGGCTACACCTTC
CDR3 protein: CASSTLGGYTF

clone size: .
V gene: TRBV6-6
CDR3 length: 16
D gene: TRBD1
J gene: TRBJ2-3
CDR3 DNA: TGTGCCAGCAGGTCCCGCCCGGGACAGGGGACAGATACGCAGTATTTT
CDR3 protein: CASRSRPGQGTDTQYF

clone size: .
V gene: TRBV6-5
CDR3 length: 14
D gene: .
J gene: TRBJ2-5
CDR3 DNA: TGTGCCAGCAGTTACTCCTCTAGGGAAGAGACCCAGTACTTC
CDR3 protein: CASSYSSREETQYF

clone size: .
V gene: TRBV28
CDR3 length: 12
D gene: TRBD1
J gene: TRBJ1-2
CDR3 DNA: TGTGCCAGCAGTACACAGGGGGCGGGCTACACCTTC
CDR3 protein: CASSTQGAGYTF

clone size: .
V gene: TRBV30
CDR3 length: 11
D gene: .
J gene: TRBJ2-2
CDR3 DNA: TGTGCCTGGAGTGTTGGCGGGGAGCTGTTTTTT
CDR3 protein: CAWSVGGELFF

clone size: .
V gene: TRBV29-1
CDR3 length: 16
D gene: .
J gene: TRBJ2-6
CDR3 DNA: TGCAGCGCCGAGCGGAGGTCCCCTACTGGGGCCAACGTCCTGACTTTC
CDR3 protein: CSAERRSPTGANVLTF

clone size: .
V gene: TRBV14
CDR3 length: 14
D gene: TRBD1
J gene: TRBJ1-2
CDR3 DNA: TGTGCCAGCAGCCAAGGACAGGGGAGGAGTGGCTACACCTTC
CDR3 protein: CASSQGQGRSGYTF